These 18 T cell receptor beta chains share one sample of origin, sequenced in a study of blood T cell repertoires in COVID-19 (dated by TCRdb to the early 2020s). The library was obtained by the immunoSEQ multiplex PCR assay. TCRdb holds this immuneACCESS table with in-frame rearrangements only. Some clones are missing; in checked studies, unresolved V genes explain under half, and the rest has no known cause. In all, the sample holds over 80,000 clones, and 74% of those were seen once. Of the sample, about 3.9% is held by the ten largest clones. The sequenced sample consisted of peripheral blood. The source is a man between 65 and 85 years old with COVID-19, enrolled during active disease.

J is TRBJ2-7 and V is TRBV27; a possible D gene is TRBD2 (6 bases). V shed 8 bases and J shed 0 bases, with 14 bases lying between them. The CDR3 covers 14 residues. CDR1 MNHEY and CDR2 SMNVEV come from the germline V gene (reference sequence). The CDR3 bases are TGTGCCAGCTGGAGCGGACTACTCTCCTACGAGCAGTACTTC. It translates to CASWSGLLSYEQYF.

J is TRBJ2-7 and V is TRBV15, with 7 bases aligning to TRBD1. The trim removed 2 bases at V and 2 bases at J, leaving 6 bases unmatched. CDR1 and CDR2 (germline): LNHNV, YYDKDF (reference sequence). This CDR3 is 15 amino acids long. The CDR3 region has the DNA TGTGCCACCAGCAGAACTAGACAGGGCCCCTACGAGCAGTACTTC. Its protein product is CATSRTRQGPYEQYF.

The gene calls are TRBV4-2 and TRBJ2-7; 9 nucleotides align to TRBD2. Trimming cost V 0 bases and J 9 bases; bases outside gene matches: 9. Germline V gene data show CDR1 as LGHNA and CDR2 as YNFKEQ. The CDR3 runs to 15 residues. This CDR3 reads CASSQDRPTSGPQYF. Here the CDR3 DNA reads TGTGCCAGCAGCCAAGACCGACCGACTAGCGGCCCGCAGTACTTC.

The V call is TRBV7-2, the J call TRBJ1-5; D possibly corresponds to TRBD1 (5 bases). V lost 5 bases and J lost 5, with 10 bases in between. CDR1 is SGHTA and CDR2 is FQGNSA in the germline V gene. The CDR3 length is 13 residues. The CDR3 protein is CASSPTRDQPQHF. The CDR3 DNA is TGTGCCAGCAGCCCTACCAGGGATCAGCCCCAGCATTTT.

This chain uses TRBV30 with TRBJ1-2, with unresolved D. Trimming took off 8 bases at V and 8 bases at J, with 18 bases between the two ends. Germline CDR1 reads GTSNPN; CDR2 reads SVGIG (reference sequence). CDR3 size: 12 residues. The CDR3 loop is CARLLPRTGYTF. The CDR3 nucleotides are TGTGCCCGGTTACTACCTAGAACAGGCTACACCTTC.

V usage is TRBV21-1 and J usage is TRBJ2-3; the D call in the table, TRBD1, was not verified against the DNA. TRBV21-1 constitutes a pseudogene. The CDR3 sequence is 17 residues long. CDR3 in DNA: TGTGCCAGCTTCAACAGAGCCAACAGGGATAACACAGATACGCAGTATTTT. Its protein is CASFNRANRDNTDTQYF.

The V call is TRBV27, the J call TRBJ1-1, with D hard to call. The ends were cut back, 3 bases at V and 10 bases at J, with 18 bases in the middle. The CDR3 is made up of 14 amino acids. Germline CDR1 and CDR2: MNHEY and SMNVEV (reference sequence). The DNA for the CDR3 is TGTGCCAGCAGTTTGTCAGACCGCCTCGGCGGAGCTTTCTTT. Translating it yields CASSLSDRLGGAFF.

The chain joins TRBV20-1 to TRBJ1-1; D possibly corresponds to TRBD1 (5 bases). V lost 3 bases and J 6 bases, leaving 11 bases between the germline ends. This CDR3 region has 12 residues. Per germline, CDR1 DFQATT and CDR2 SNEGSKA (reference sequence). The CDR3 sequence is CSASQGTAEAFF. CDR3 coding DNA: TGCAGTGCTAGTCAGGGAACCGCTGAAGCTTTCTTT.

CDR3 nucleotide sequence: TGCGCCAGCAGCCACAATAACTATGGCTACACCTTC. As protein: CASSHNNYGYTF. The chain links TRBV4-3 to TRBJ1-2, with unresolved D. Per the germline V gene, CDR1 is LGHNA and CDR2 is YSLEER. The CDR3 is 12 residues long. Between the trimmed V and J ends, which lost 3 bases and 1 base, there was a span of 3 bases.

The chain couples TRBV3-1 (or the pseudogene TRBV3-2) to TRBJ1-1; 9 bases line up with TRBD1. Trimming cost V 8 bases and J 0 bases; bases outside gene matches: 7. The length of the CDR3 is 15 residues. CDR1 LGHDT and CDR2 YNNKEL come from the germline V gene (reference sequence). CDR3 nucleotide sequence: TGTGCCAGCGGGTATTGGGACAGGGTGAACACTGAAGCTTTCTTT. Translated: CASGYWDRVNTEAFF.

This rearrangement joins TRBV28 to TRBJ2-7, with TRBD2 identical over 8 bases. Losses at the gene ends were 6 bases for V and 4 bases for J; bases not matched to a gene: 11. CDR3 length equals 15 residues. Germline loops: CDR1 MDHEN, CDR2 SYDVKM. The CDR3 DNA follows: TGTGCCAGCAGGCAGGATAGCGGGAATAATTACGAGCAGTACTTC. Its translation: CASRQDSGNNYEQYF.

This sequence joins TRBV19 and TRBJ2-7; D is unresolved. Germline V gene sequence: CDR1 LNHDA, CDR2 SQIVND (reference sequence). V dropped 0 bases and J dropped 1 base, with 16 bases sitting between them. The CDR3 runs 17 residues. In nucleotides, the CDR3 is TGTGCCAGTAGTATAGAAGGCCCCAGGATCGGTTCCTACGAGCAGTACTTC. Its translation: CASSIEGPRIGSYEQYF.

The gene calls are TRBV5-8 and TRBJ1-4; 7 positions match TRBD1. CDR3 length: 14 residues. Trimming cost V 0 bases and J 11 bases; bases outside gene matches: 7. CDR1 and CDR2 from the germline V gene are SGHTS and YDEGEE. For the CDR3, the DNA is TGTGCCAGCAGCTTGGAAACCTTGACAGGGAAACTGTTTTTT. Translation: CASSLETLTGKLFF. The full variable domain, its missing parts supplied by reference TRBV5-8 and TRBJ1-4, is EAGVTQSPTHLIKTRGQQATLRCSPISGHTSVYWYQQALGLGLQFLLWYDEGEERNRGNFPPRFSGRQFPNYSSELNVNALELEDSALYLCASSLETLTGKLFFGSGTQLSVL.

The CDR3 sequence: CASRAGTGSRNTEAFF. CDR3 nucleotide sequence: TGTGCCAGTAGAGCCGGGACAGGAAGTAGGAACACTGAAGCTTTCTTT. The chain uses TRBV19 and TRBJ1-1; TRBD1 aligns across 8 bases. Losses at the gene ends were 6 bases for V and 1 base for J; bases not matched to a gene: 10. Germline CDR1 is LNHDA and CDR2 is SQIVND (reference sequence). The CDR3 runs to 16 residues.

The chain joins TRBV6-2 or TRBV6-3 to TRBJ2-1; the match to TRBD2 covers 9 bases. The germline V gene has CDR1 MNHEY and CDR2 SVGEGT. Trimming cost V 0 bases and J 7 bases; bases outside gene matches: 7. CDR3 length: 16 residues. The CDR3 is CASSYSRTSAGNEQFF. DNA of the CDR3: TGTGCCAGCAGTTACTCCCGGACTAGCGCAGGGAATGAGCAGTTCTTC.

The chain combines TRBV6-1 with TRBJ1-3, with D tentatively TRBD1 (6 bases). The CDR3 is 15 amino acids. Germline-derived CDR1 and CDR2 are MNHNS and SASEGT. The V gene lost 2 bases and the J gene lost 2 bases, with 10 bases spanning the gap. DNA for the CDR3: TGTGCCAGCAGTGAATGGGGGCGAACTGGAAACACCATATATTTT. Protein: CASSEWGRTGNTIYF.

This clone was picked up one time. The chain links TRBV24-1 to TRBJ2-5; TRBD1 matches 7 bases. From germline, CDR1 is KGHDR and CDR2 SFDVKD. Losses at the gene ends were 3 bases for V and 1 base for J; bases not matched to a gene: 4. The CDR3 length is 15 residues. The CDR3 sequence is CATSDLTGVQETQYF. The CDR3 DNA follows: TGTGCCACCAGTGATCTTACAGGGGTCCAAGAGACCCAGTACTTC.

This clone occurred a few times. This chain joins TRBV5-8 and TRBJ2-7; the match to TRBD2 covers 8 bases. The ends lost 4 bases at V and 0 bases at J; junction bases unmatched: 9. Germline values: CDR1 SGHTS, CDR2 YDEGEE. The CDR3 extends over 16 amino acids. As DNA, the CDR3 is TGTGCCAGCAGCCCAAAAACTAGCGGTGGCTCCTACGAGCAGTACTTC. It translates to CASSPKTSGGSYEQYF. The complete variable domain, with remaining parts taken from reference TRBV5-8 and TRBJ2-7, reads EAGVTQSPTHLIKTRGQQATLRCSPISGHTSVYWYQQALGLGLQFLLWYDEGEERNRGNFPPRFSGRQFPNYSSELNVNALELEDSALYLCASSPKTSGGSYEQYFGPGTRLTVT.